The T cell receptor (beta chain) described here comes from a study of T-cell reconstitution after alpha-beta-depleted transplantation in children. Unique molecular identifiers were used to barcode this TCRbeta library. TCRdb analysed the PCR reads with MiXCR anew, one entry per CDR3 protein. The repertoire includes some 220,000 distinct CDR3 sequences, about 9.5% of them detected once, and over 5% sits in the top ten. This clonotype was observed many times. The source of this sequence is a human donor who donated a stem cell graft to a child with acute lymphoblastic leukemia. Sample: PBMCs from the stem cell graft donor, taken from the stem cell graft.

CDR3 sequence reads: CASSLGHGQETQYF. The CDR3 DNA follows: TGTGCCAGCAGCTTAGGGCACGGTCAAGAGACCCAGTACTTC. The rearrangement joins TRBV7-6 to TRBJ2-5; D not resolved. Between the trimmed V and J ends, which lost 1 base and 2 bases, there was a span of 8 bases. Germline CDR1 reads SGHVS; CDR2 reads FNYEAQ. The CDR3 has 14 amino acids.